These T cell receptor beta chains were read from a single sample in a study of blood T cell repertoires in COVID-19. Profiled with immunoSEQ multiplex PCR; TCRdb holds only in-frame clones, not every one. The sample has more than 140,000 clones; around 83% are singletons. Sequencing was carried out using peripheral blood. These receptors were taken from a woman between 45 and 65 years old in a cohort sampled during active or convalescent COVID-19. The CDR3 runs from the conserved cysteine through the conserved F or W.

j_call v_call cdr3_length cdr3_aa
TRBJ2-3 TRBV18 14 CASSPGGSTDTQYF
TRBJ2-2 TRBV6-2/TRBV6-3 16 CASSYLFWTQGGELFF
TRBJ2-1 TRBV3-1/TRBV3-2 18 CASSLKTSPISSYNEQFF
TRBJ1-5 TRBV30 14 CAWSVGGLDQPQHF
TRBJ1-2 TRBV6-6 16 CASSHGTPFTIGGYTF
TRBJ2-5 TRBV11-3 13 CASSLGRGETQYF
TRBJ2-2 TRBV7-3 13 CASSSLRDGELFF
TRBJ2-3 TRBV5-1 14 CASSLATGGDTQYF
TRBJ1-5 TRBV19 14 CASSMDSSNQPQHF
TRBJ1-1 TRBV19 14 CASSIEQGNTEAFF
TRBJ2-6 TRBV19 17 CASSIRRGGSGANVLTF
TRBJ2-5 TRBV3-1/TRBV3-2 13 CASSHSGQETQYF
TRBJ2-7 TRBV5-1 14 CASSVGQGTGEQYF
TRBJ1-2 TRBV30 15 CAWLPLDREVYGYTF
TRBJ2-7 TRBV5-6 14 CASSLMRQGFEQYF
TRBJ2-5 TRBV19 16 CASSIFPGGRGETQYF
TRBJ2-1 TRBV5-4 17 CASSLGDGGGSYNEQFF
TRBJ2-5 TRBV20-1 17 CSASHLRRGAFQETQYF
TRBJ2-1 TRBV18 13 CASSPPGAGEQFF
TRBJ2-7 TRBV11-1 14 CASSLGSEGYEQYF
TRBJ2-1 TRBV5-1 15 CASSLKSGGVDEQFF
TRBJ2-7 TRBV27 15 CASSATTGQPYEQYF
TRBJ2-3 TRBV6-2/TRBV6-3 16 CASSYILGGPTDTQYF
TRBJ2-5 TRBV7-9 15 CASSLPGTAQETQYF
TRBJ1-2 TRBV6-2/TRBV6-3 15 CASSYVTGDGYGYTF
TRBJ1-2 TRBV30 12 CAAIGGFYGYTF
TRBJ1-2 TRBV7-3 12 CASNLEGDGYTF
TRBJ1-1 TRBV19 17 CASSMDGDRLMNTEAFF
TRBJ2-7 TRBV11-2 13 CASSITGANEQYF
TRBJ2-1 TRBV5-1 15 CASSSRSGGIYEQFF
TRBJ2-3 TRBV3-1/TRBV3-2 15 CASSHLHGGADTQYF
TRBJ1-2 TRBV19 14 CASKSKGDTYGYTF
TRBJ2-3 TRBV7-3 14 CASSFGGPTDTQYF
TRBJ1-1 TRBV11-2 17 CASSQDRGFVMNTEAFF
TRBJ1-2 TRBV3-1/TRBV3-2 15 CASSQAGKANYGYTF
TRBJ1-4 TRBV15 15 CATSRYRAGDEKLFF
TRBJ2-3 TRBV10-2 14 CASSDYSPTDTQYF
TRBJ2-3 TRBV5-1 14 CASSSGLEEDTQYF
TRBJ2-5 TRBV2 14 CASSRDRDGETQYF
TRBJ1-1 TRBV3-1/TRBV3-2 13 CASSQTRGTEAFF
TRBJ2-5 TRBV12-5 14 CASAVGGNQETQYF
TRBJ1-3 TRBV9 16 CASSVVGTGSGNTIYF
TRBJ1-6 TRBV18 13 CASSSHESSPLHF
TRBJ2-7 TRBV6-1 14 CASSEYGGAYEQYF